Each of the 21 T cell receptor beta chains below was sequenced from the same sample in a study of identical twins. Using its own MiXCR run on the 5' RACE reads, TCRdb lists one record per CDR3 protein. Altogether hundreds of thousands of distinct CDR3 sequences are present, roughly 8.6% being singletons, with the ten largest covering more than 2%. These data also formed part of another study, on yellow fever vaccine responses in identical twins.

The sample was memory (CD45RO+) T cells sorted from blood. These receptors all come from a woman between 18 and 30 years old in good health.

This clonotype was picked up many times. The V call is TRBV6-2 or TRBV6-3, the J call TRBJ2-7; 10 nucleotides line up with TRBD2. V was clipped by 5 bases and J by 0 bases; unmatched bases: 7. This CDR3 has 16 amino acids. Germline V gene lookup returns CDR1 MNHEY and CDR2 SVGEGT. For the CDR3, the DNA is TGTGCCAGCAGTACACTGACTAGCGGGCTCTCCTACGAGCAGTACTTC. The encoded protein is CASSTLTSGLSYEQYF.

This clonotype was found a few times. CDR3 residues: CASGGDKNIQYF. Written as DNA, the CDR3 is TGTGCCAGCGGGGGGGACAAAAACATTCAGTACTTC. J is TRBJ2-4 and V is TRBV25-1; 7 positions match TRBD2. Trimming at V came to 8 bases and at J to 3 bases, leaving 1 base not matched to a gene. From germline, CDR1 is MGHDK and CDR2 SYGVNS. CDR3 length equals 12 residues.

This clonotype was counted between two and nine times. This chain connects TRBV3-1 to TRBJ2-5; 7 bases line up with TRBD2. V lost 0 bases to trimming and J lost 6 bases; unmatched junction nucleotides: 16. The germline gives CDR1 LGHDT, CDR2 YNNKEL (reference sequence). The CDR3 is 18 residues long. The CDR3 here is CASSQEVPWGGPIKTQYF. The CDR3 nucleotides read TGTGCCAGCAGCCAAGAAGTGCCTTGGGGGGGTCCAATAAAGACCCAGTACTTC.

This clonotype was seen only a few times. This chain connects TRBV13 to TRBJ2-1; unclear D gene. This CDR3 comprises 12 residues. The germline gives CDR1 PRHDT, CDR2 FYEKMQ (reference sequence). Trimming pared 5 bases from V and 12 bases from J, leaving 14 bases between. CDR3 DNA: TGTGCCAGCAGCACCCCCCGGGCCCCGCAGTTCTTC. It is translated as CASSTPRAPQFF.

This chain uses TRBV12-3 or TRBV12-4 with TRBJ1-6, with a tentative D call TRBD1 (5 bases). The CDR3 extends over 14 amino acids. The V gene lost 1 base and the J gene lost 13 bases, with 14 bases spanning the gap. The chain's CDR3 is CASSLGKDTFPLHF. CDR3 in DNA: TGTGCCAGCAGTTTAGGGAAGGACACATTTCCCCTCCACTTT.

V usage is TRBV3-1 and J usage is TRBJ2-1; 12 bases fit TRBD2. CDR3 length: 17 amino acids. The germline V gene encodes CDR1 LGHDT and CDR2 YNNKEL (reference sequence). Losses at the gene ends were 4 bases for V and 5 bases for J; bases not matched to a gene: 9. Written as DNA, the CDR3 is TGTGCCAGCAGCCGGAGACTAGCGGGGGCAAACAACAATGAGCAGTTCTTC. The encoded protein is CASSRRLAGANNNEQFF.

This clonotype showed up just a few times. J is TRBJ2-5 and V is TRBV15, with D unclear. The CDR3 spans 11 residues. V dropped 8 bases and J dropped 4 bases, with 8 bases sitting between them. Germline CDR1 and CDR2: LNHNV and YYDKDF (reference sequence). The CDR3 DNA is TGTGCCACCTCTACTCGAGAGACCCAGTACTTC. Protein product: CATSTRETQYF. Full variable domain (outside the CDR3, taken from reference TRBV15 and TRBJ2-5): DAMVIQNPRYQVTQFGKPVTLSCSQTLNHNVMYWYQQKSSQAPKLLFHYYDKDFNNEADTPDNFQSRRPNTSFCFLDIRSPGLGDTAMYLCATSTRETQYFGPGTRLLVL.

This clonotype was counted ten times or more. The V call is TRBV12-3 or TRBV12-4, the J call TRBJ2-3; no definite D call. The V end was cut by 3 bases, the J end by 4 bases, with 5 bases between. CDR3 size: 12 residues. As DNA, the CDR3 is TGTGCCAGCAGTTTTTTCCCAGATACGCAGTATTTT. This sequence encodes CASSFFPDTQYF.

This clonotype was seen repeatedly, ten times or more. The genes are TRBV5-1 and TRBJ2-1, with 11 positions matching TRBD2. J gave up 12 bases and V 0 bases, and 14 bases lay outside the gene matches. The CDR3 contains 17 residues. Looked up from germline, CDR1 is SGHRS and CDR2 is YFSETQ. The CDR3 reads CASSLDRGTSGDMRQFF. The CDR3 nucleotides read TGCGCCAGCAGCTTGGATCGCGGGACTAGCGGCGATATGCGGCAGTTCTTC.

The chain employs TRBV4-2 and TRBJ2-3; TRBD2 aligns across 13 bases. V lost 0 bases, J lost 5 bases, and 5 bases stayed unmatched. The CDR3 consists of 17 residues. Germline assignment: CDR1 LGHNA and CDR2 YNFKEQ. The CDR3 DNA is TGTGCCAGCAGCCAAGAGACTAGCGGGGGGCCTGGAGATACGCAGTATTTT. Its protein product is CASSQETSGGPGDTQYF.

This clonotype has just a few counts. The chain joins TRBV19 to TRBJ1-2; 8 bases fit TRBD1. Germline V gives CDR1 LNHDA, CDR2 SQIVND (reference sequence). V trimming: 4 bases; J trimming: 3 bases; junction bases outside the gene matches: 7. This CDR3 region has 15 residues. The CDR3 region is CASSNQGARDYGYTF. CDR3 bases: TGTGCCAGTAGTAACCAGGGGGCACGGGACTATGGCTACACCTTC.

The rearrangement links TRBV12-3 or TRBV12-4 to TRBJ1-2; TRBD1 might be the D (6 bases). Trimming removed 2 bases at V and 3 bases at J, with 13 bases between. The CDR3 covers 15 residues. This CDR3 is CASSLSGQQYYGYTF. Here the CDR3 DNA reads TGTGCCAGCAGTTTATCAGGACAGCAATACTATGGCTACACCTTC.

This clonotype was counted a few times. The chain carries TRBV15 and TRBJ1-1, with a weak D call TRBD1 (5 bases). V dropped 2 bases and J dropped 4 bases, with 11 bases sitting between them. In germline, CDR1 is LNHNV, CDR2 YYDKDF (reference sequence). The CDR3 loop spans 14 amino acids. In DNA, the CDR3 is TGTGCCACCAGCAGACAGGGCGGCGGCACTGAAGCTTTCTTT. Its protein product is CATSRQGGGTEAFF. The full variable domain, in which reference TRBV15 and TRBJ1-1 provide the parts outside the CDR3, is DAMVIQNPRYQVTQFGKPVTLSCSQTLNHNVMYWYQQKSSQAPKLLFHYYDKDFNNEADTPDNFQSRRPNTSFCFLDIRSPGLGDTAMYLCATSRQGGGTEAFFGQGTRLTVV.

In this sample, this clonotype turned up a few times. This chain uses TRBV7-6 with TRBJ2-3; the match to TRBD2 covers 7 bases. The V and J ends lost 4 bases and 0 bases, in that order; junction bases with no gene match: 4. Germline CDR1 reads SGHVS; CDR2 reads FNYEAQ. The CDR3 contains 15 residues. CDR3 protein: CASSSLAISTDTQYF. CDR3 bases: TGTGCCAGCAGCTCACTAGCGATCAGCACAGATACGCAGTATTTT.

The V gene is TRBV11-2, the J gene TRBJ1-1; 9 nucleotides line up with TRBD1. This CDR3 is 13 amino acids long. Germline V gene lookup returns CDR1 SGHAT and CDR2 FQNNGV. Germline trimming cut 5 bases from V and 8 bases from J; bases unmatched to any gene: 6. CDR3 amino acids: CASSPRDREEAFF. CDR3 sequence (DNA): TGTGCCAGCAGCCCACGGGACAGGGAGGAAGCTTTCTTT.

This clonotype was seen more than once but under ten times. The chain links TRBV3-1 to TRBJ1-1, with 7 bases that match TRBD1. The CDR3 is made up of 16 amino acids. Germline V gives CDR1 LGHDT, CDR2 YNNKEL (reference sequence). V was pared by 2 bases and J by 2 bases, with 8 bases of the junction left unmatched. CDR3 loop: CASSQTGVRANTEAFF. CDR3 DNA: TGTGCCAGCAGCCAAACAGGGGTAAGGGCCAACACTGAAGCTTTCTTT.

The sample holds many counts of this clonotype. CDR3 sequence reads: CASSQDRGSGTDTQYF. DNA of the CDR3: TGTGCCAGCAGCCAAGACCGCGGGAGTGGGACAGATACGCAGTATTTT. The J gene is TRBJ2-3, the V gene TRBV14, with 7 nucleotides matching TRBD2. In germline, CDR1 is SGHDN, CDR2 FVKESK. With V trimmed by 0 bases and J by 3 bases, 6 bases remained unmatched. The CDR3 extends over 16 amino acids. Full variable domain (outside the CDR3, taken from reference TRBV14 and TRBJ2-3): EAGVTQFPSHSVIEKGQTVTLRCDPISGHDNLYWYRRVMGKEIKFLLHFVKESKQDESGMPNNRFLAERTGGTYSTLKVQPAELEDSGVYFCASSQDRGSGTDTQYFGPGTRLTVL.

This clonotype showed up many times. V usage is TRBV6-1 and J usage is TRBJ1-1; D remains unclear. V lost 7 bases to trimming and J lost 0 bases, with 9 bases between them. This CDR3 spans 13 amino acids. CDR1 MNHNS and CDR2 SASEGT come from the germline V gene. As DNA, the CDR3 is TGTGCCAGCATGTCGGAGATGAACACTGAAGCTTTCTTT. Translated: CASMSEMNTEAFF.

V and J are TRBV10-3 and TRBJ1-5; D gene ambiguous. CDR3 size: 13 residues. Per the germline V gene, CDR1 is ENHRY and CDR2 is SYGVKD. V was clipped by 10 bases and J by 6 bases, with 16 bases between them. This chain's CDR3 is CATRDFGVQPQHF. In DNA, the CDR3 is TGTGCCACACGGGATTTTGGCGTTCAGCCCCAGCATTTT.

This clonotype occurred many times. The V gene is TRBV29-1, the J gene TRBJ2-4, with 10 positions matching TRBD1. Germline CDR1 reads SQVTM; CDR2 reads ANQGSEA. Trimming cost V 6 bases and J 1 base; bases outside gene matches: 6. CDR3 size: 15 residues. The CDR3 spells CSVQPGQGAKNIQYF. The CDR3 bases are TGCAGCGTCCAACCGGGACAGGGGGCCAAAAACATTCAGTACTTC.

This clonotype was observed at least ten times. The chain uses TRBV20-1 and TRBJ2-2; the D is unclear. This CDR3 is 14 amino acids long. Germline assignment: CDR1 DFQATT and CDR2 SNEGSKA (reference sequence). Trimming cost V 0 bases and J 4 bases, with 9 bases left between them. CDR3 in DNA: TGCAGTGCTAGAGAGCAGAGGATCACCGGGGAGCTGTTTTTT. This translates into CSAREQRITGELFF.